The clone carrying this T cell receptor beta chain was detected only a few times. Its antigen is not identified. The sample is drawn from a study of T cell repertoires in cytomegalovirus infection. Overall study findings and caveats: In two of eight donors, the top clonotype was HLA-C-restricted CMV-specific.

This CDR3 has 17 residues. The V gene's germline CDR1 is SNHLY and CDR2 FYNNEI. Trimming cost V 6 bases and J 0 bases, with 19 bases left between them. TCRdb re-derived calls from the reads in MiXCR, one entry per CDR3 protein. The sample includes hundreds of thousands of distinct CDR3 sequences, around a sixth seen only once; the top ten take about 11%. Sample: PBMCs. The chain has TRBV2 and TRBJ2-3; D possibly corresponds to TRBD1 (5 bases). The receptor was isolated from a human donor in good health (CMV status not recorded). Some clones in this sample may be carry-over from other donors' samples. CDR3 protein: CASSIGQTETSTDTQYF. The CDR3 DNA is TGTGCCAGCAGCATCGGACAAACAGAGACTAGCACAGATACGCAGTATTTT.